This is a list of T cell receptor beta chains from one sample in a study of blood T cells in healthy people across ages. TCRdb independently ran MiXCR on the 5' RACE reads; one entry per CDR3 protein. The sample has 590,000 or so distinct CDR3 sequences, around 31% seen once. The sequencing input was blood. The receptors come from a woman aged 80 or over in good health. CDR3s include the opening cysteine and the closing phenylalanine or tryptophan. D genes are given only for firm matches. A clone size is listed for some rows: how often the clone was seen (once, few, many), or a class if it is expanded.

abundance	d_gene	v_gene	j_gene	CDR3aa	CDR3nt
NA	TRBD2	TRBV6-6	TRBJ2-5	CASSWTRRQETQYF	TGTGCCAGCAGTTGGACTAGGAGGCAAGAGACCCAGTACTTC
NA	TRBD2	TRBV5-5	TRBJ2-7	CASSRPGRGETKYF	TGTGCCAGCAGCCGACCGGGACGGGGGGAGACCAAGTACTTC
NA	NA	TRBV29-1	TRBJ2-5	CSVELTKMKTQYF	TGCAGCGTTGAATTGACAAAAATGAAGACCCAGTACTTC
many	TRBD2	TRBV7-3	TRBJ2-1	CASSSIAGGTLLNEQFF	TGTGCCAGCAGCTCAATAGCGGGGGGGACCCTTTTGAATGAGCAGTTCTTC
NA	TRBD1	TRBV29-1	TRBJ1-2	CSVEGGGQVTSGYTF	TGCAGCGTCGAGGGGGGGGGACAGGTTACTTCTGGCTACACCTTC
NA	TRBD1	TRBV9	TRBJ1-1	CASSVLYAGPGTVNTEAFF	TGTGCCAGCAGCGTACTTTATGCGGGTCCCGGGACAGTGAACACTGAAGCTTTCTTT
many	TRBD1	TRBV7-3	TRBJ2-7	CASSFLPGQGSEQYF	TGTGCCAGCAGCTTTCTTCCGGGACAGGGCTCCGAGCAGTACTTC
NA	NA	TRBV27	TRBJ1-2	CASSASGYGYTF	TGTGCCAGCAGTGCCTCGGGCTATGGCTACACCTTC
NA	NA	TRBV6-5	TRBJ1-1	CASSYSQTNTEAFF	TGTGCCAGCAGTTACTCACAGACGAACACTGAAGCTTTCTTT
NA	NA	TRBV19	TRBJ2-1	CASSIRAASYNEQFF	TGTGCCAGTAGTATCCGGGCAGCCTCCTACAATGAGCAGTTCTTC
NA	NA	TRBV27	TRBJ1-1	CASRVLPSRTASTEAFF	TGTGCCAGCAGGGTACTACCCTCGAGGACAGCCTCCACTGAAGCTTTCTTT
NA	TRBD2	TRBV5-5	TRBJ2-1	CASSYNPAGEQFF	TGTGCCAGCAGCTACAACCCAGCGGGGGAACAGTTCTTC
once	TRBD2	TRBV3-1	TRBJ2-7	CASSQETSGATYEQYF	TGTGCCAGCAGCCAGGAGACTAGCGGGGCGACCTACGAGCAGTACTTC
few	TRBD1	TRBV5-1	TRBJ1-1	CASSLKGTGNTEAFF	TGCGCCAGCAGCTTGAAAGGGACAGGGAACACTGAAGCTTTCTTT
few	NA	TRBV9	TRBJ1-1	CASSPLEPSTEAFF	TGTGCCAGCAGCCCCCTCGAGCCGAGCACTGAAGCTTTCTTT
NA	TRBD1	TRBV2	TRBJ1-5	CASTGTGNQPQHF	TGTGCCAGCACGGGGACAGGGAACCAGCCCCAGCATTTT
few	NA	TRBV2	TRBJ1-5	CASSEVNSNQPQHF	TGTGCCAGCAGTGAGGTAAATAGCAATCAGCCCCAGCATTTT
many	TRBD1	TRBV6-5	TRBJ2-7	CASSYLGQGVSYEQYF	TGTGCCAGCAGTTACCTGGGACAGGGGGTATCCTACGAGCAGTACTTC
NA	NA	TRBV12-3/TRBV12-4	TRBJ2-3	CASSQRASADTQYF	TGTGCCAGCAGTCAACGAGCTAGCGCAGATACGCAGTATTTT
many	NA	TRBV28	TRBJ1-6	CASWVLGSPLHF	TGTGCCAGTTGGGTATTGGGTTCACCCCTCCACTTT
many	NA	TRBV12-3/TRBV12-4	TRBJ1-6	CASNTLENSPLHF	TGTGCCAGCAATACGTTAGAGAATTCACCCCTCCACTTT
NA	NA	TRBV20-1	TRBJ1-2	CSARVAAEGYTF	TGCAGTGCTAGAGTTGCCGCTGAGGGCTACACCTTC